This T cell receptor beta chain was found in a study of T cells in Graves' hyperthyroidism and ophthalmopathy. Between the trimmed V and J ends, which lost 5 bases and 3 bases, there was a span of 11 bases. Germline-derived CDR1 and CDR2 are SGHVS and FNYEAQ. CDR3 length: 15 amino acids. The TCR beta CDR3 regions underwent amplification using RNA transcripts as the source. HTBI primers were used for first-round RT-PCR of the TCR CDR3. MiXCR, run by TCRdb on the multiplex PCR reads, gives a single entry per CDR3 protein. The sample shows a few hundred thousand distinct CDR3 sequences, over 45% of them seen only once. This clonotype was detected only a few times.

The clonotype comes from an adult woman with Graves' disease, either hyperthyroidism or ophthalmopathy (not recorded which). The V and J genes are TRBV7-6 and TRBJ2-6; TRBD1 might be the D (6 bases). Source material: peripheral blood or thyroid tissue (not recorded which). CDR3 nucleotide sequence: TGTGCCAGCAGCGAAAGGGGGTTTGGGGCCAACGTCCTGACTTTC. Amino acid sequence: CASSERGFGANVLTF. Together with reference TRBV7-6 and TRBJ2-6, the CDR3 gives the full variable domain: GAGVSQSPRYKVTKRGQDVALRCDPISGHVSLYWYRQALGQGPEFLTYFNYEAQQDKSGLPNDRFSAERPEGSISTLTIQRTEQRDSAMYRCASSERGFGANVLTFGAGSRLTVL.